The 6 T cell receptor beta chains below all came from one sample that was sequenced in a study of blood T cell repertoires in COVID-19. TCRdb's copy holds only in-frame clones and misses some; the assay was immunoSEQ multiplex PCR. The sample lists 150,000 to 180,000 clones; approximately 80% were seen once. The material sequenced was peripheral blood. These receptors were obtained from a woman in her fifties or sixties with acute or convalescent COVID-19.

The chain has TRBV11-1 and TRBJ2-3; TRBD2 agrees at 12 bases. J gave up 2 bases and V 6 bases, and 6 bases lay outside the gene matches. The CDR3 consists of 16 residues. The V gene's germline CDR1 is SGHAT and CDR2 FQDESV (reference sequence). CDR3: CASRELAGGITDTQYF. For the CDR3, the DNA is TGTGCCAGCAGGGAACTAGCGGGGGGAATCACAGATACGCAGTATTTT.

This clone showed up just once. The chain is built from TRBV27 and TRBJ1-1; 10 bases map to TRBD1. Germline loops: CDR1 MNHEY, CDR2 SMNVEV (reference sequence). V shed 4 bases and J 5 bases; nucleotides not matched to a gene: 4. The CDR3 is 14 residues long. The chain's CDR3 is CASSSGQGGTEAFF. The CDR3 bases are TGTGCCAGCAGTTCAGGACAGGGGGGGACTGAAGCTTTCTTT.

The table lists this clone with a count of one. The V call is TRBV5-6, the J call TRBJ1-1, with D perhaps matching TRBD1 (5 bases). CDR1 SGHDT and CDR2 YYEEEE come from the germline V gene. V was clipped by 3 bases and J by 5 bases, with 14 bases between them. The CDR3 is made up of 14 amino acids. CDR3 in DNA: TGTGCCAGCAGCTACGCAGGGCGCCAAACTGAAGCTTTCTTT. Its translation: CASSYAGRQTEAFF.

The chain uses TRBV15 and TRBJ2-6, with a weak D call TRBD2 (5 bases). V lost 0 bases to trimming and J lost 1 base, with 7 bases between them. Germline values: CDR1 LNHNV, CDR2 YYDKDF (reference sequence). This CDR3 spans 16 amino acids. The CDR3, as DNA: TGTGCCACCAGCAGAGATCCGGGGTCTGGGGCCAACGTCCTGACTTTC. Amino acid sequence: CATSRDPGSGANVLTF. The full variable domain, its missing parts supplied by reference TRBV15 and TRBJ2-6, is DAMVIQNPRYQVTQFGKPVTLSCSQTLNHNVMYWYQQKSSQAPKLLFHYYDKDFNNEADTPDNFQSRRPNTSFCFLDIRSPGLGDTAMYLCATSRDPGSGANVLTFGAGSRLTVL.

This chain joins TRBV2 and TRBJ2-5; D perhaps matches TRBD1 (6 bases). The germline V gene has CDR1 SNHLY and CDR2 FYNNEI. V dropped 7 bases and J dropped 1 base, with 13 bases sitting between them. The CDR3 contains 14 residues. In DNA form, the CDR3 reads TGTGCCAGCAACGAACAGGGTTTCCAAGAGACCCAGTACTTC. Residues: CASNEQGFQETQYF.

The CDR3 sequence: CSARGQTEAFF. DNA of the CDR3: TGCAGTGCTAGAGGACAGACTGAAGCTTTCTTT. The chain carries TRBV20-1 and TRBJ1-1; D might be TRBD1 (5 bases). The germline CDR1 and CDR2 sequences are DFQATT and SNEGSKA (reference sequence). The V end lost 1 base, the J end lost 5 bases, and 5 bases lay between the germline ends. This CDR3 spans 11 amino acids.